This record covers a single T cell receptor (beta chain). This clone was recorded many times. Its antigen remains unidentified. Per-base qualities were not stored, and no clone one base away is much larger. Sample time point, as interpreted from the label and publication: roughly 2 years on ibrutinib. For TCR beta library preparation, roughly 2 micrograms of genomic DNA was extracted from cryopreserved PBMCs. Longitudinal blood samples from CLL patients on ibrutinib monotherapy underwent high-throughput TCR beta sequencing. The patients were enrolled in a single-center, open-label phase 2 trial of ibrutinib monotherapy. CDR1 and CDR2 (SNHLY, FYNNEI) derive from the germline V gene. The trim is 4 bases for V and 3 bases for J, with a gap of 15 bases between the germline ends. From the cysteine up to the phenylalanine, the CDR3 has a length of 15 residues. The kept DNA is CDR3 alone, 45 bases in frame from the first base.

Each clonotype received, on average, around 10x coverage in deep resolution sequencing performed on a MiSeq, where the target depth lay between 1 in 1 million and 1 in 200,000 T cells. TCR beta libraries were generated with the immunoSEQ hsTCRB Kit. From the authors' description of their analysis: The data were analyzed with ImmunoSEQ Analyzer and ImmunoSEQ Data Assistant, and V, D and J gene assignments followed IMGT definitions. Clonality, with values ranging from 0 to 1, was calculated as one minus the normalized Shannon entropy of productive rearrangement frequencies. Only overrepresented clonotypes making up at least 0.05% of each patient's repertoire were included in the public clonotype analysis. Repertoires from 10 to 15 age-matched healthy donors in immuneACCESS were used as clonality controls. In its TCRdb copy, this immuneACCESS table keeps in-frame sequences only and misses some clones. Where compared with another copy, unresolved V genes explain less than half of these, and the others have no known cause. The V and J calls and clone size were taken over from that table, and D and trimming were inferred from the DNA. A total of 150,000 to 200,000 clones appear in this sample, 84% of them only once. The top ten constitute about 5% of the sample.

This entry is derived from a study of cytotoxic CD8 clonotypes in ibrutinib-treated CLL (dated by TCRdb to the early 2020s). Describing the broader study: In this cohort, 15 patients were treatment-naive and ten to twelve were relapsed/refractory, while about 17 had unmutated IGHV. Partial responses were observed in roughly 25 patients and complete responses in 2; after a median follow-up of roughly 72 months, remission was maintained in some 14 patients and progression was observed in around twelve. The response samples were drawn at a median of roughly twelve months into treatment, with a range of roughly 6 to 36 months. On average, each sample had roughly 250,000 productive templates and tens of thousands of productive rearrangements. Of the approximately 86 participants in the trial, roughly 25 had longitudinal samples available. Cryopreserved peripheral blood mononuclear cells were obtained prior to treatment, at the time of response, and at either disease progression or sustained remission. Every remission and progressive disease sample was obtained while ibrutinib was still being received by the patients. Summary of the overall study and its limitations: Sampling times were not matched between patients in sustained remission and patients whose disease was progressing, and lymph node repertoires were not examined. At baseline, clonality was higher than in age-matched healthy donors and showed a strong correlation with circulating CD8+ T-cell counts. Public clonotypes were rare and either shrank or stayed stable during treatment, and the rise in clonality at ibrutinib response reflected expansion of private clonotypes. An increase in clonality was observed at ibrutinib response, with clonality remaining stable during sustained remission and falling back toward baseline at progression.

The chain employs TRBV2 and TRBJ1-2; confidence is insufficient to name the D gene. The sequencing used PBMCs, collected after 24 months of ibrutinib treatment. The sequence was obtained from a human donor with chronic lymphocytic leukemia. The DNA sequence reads TGTGCCAGCAGTGGCCCCCTGGGCAAGTACTATGGCTACACCTTC. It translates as CASSGPLGKYYGYTF.